Following are 3 T cell receptor beta chains from one sample sequenced in a study of blood T cell repertoires in COVID-19 (TCRdb year 2020). Library method: the immunoSEQ multiplex PCR assay. Held by TCRdb, this immuneACCESS table contains in-frame sequences only and omits some clones. Under half of the omission traces to an unresolved V gene where checked; the cause of the rest is unknown. This sample comprises about 200,000 clones, around 90% of them detected only once. The top ten constitute around 6% of the sample. The sequenced sample consisted of peripheral blood. Receptors were obtained from a man between 60 and 75 years old who had recovered from COVID-19.

V is TRBV29-1 and J is TRBJ2-2; D is possibly TRBD2 (6 bases). The CDR3 loop spans 12 amino acids. Germline V lookup: CDR1 SQVTM, CDR2 ANQGSEA. The V gene lost 7 bases and the J gene lost 2 bases, with 8 bases spanning the gap. Here the CDR3 reads CSGGLNTGELFF. CDR3 sequence (DNA): TGCAGCGGTGGACTAAACACCGGGGAGCTGTTTTTT.

The chain has TRBV2 and TRBJ2-7, with 8 positions matching TRBD1. V gave up 5 bases and J gave up 3 bases; unmatched junction bases: 3. This CDR3 is built from 13 residues. Germline CDR1 and CDR2: SNHLY and FYNNEI. CDR3 nucleotides: TGTGCCAGCAGTCGGGACAGGCGCTACGAGCAGTACTTC. Its translation: CASSRDRRYEQYF.

The J gene is TRBJ1-6, the V gene TRBV28, with TRBD1 matching over 10 bases. After removal of 6 bases from V and 6 bases from J, the junction contained 2 bases not matched to a gene. The CDR3 runs to 14 residues. The germline CDR1 and CDR2 sequences are MDHEN and SYDVKM. The CDR3 here is CASRGDRGNSPLHF. The DNA for the CDR3 is TGTGCCAGCAGGGGGGACAGGGGTAATTCACCCCTCCACTTT. Combining the CDR3 with reference TRBV28 and TRBJ1-6 gives the whole variable domain DVKVTQSSRYLVKRTGEKVFLECVQDMDHENMFWYRQDPGLGLRLIYFSYDVKMKEKGDIPEGYSVSREKKERFSLILESASTNQTSMYLCASRGDRGNSPLHFGNGTRLTVT.